This T cell receptor beta chain was recorded in a study of CD8 T cells in ankylosing spondylitis. Notes on the study in general: The authors found the disease-linked clones to be CD8+ and relatively rare in peripheral blood. Among TCR beta sequences, a motif of several highly homologous variants appeared characteristic of ankylosing spondylitis blood.

Construction of TCR beta libraries was performed using quantitative 5'-RACE with molecular barcodes. TCRdb re-called the 5' RACE reads with MiXCR, one entry per CDR3 protein. The data contain about 340,000 distinct CDR3 sequences, approximately 15% of them singletons. The table lists this clonotype with many counts. Its antigen remains unidentified. The TCR sequence derives from a male donor with ankylosing spondylitis or in good health (not recorded which). What was sequenced was blood, either unsorted or a sorted T cell fraction (not recorded which).

The CDR3 region is CAISEGTSGYEQYF. CDR3 in DNA: TGTGCCATCAGTGAGGGGACTAGCGGATACGAGCAGTACTTC. The chain recombines TRBV10-3 with TRBJ2-7, with TRBD2 identical over 11 bases. Germline trimming cut 2 bases from V and 4 bases from J; bases unmatched to any gene: 1. The germline gives CDR1 ENHRY, CDR2 SYGVKD. This CDR3 comprises 14 residues.